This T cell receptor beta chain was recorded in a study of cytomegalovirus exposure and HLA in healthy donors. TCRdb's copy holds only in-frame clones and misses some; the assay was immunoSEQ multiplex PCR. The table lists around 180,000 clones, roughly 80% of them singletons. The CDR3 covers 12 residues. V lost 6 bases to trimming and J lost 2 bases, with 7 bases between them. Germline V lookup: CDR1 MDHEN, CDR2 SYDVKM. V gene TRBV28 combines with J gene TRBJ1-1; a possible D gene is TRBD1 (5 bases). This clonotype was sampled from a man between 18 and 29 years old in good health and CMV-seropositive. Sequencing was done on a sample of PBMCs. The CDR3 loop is CASRTVNTEAFF. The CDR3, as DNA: TGTGCCAGCAGGACAGTAAACACTGAAGCTTTCTTT. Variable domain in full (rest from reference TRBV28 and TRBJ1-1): DVKVTQSSRYLVKRTGEKVFLECVQDMDHENMFWYRQDPGLGLRLIYFSYDVKMKEKGDIPEGYSVSREKKERFSLILESASTNQTSMYLCASRTVNTEAFFGQGTRLTVV.